A single sample is the source of the 12 T cell receptor beta chains below, sequenced in a study of TIL therapy for anti-PD-1-resistant metastatic lung cancer. Sequencing used immunoSEQ v3. Generated by immunoSEQ multiplex PCR, the TCRdb table keeps only in-frame clones and is missing some. The table records 55,000 to 60,000 clones, over 70% of them present only once. Time point given: pre-treatment sample, taken before nivolumab and TIL therapy. The material sequenced was blood, taken at baseline. The receptors here all came from a person between 25 and 79 years old with non-small cell lung cancer.

The CDR3 spells CASSRDVNQPQHF. CDR3 DNA: TGTGCCAGTAGTAGGGACGTCAATCAGCCCCAGCATTTT. The gene calls are TRBV19 and TRBJ1-5; D may be TRBD1 (5 bases). Per germline, CDR1 LNHDA and CDR2 SQIVND (reference sequence). There are 13 residues in the CDR3. Trimming took 4 bases from V and 3 from J, leaving 7 bases between them.

This rearrangement joins TRBV7-9 to TRBJ2-7, with 7 nucleotides matching TRBD2. This CDR3 region has 15 residues. Germline trimming cut 3 bases from V and 2 bases from J; bases unmatched to any gene: 7. From germline, CDR1 is SEHNR and CDR2 FQNEAQ (reference sequence). CDR3 nucleotides: TGTGCCAGCAGCTTCTGGCGGGAGTATCCCTACGAGCAGTACTTC. Its protein product is CASSFWREYPYEQYF.

The V gene is TRBV28, the J gene TRBJ2-7; 7 nucleotides match TRBD1. J was trimmed by 5 bases and V by 4 bases; bases with no gene match: 8. Germline lookup yields CDR1 MDHEN and CDR2 SYDVKM. The CDR3 length is 14 residues. CDR3 DNA sequence: TGTGCCAGCAGTTCCCCAGGGGGTCTGCACGAGCAGTACTTC. Its translation: CASSSPGGLHEQYF.

This chain joins TRBV7-2 and TRBJ2-5; the match to TRBD2 covers 11 bases. The CDR3 is made up of 15 amino acids. Germline V gene lookup returns CDR1 SGHTA and CDR2 FQGNSA. J gave up 7 bases and V 5 bases, and 9 bases lay outside the gene matches. CDR3: CASSVTGTSGGTQYF. CDR3 DNA sequence: TGTGCCAGCAGCGTGACCGGGACTAGCGGTGGGACCCAGTACTTC.

This clone showed up just a few times. The rearrangement uses TRBV5-1 and TRBJ1-1, with 7 bases identical to TRBD1. There are 14 residues in the CDR3. Per germline, CDR1 SGHRS and CDR2 YFSETQ. The V segment lost 3 bases and the J segment 1 base; nucleotides outside the gene matches: 3. CDR3 residues: CASSWGQRNTEAFF. The CDR3 DNA reads TGCGCCAGCAGCTGGGGACAGCGGAACACTGAAGCTTTCTTT.

The chain joins TRBV5-8 to TRBJ2-3; 9 bases agree with TRBD2. The J segment lost 6 bases and the V segment lost 1 base, leaving 15 bases of the junction unmatched. Germline-derived CDR1 and CDR2 are SGHTS and YDEGEE. The CDR3 extends over 18 amino acids. The DNA for the CDR3 is TGTGCCAGCAGCTTGTCATGGCTAGCGGGACGAACCGGGGATACGCAGTATTTT. It yields the protein CASSLSWLAGRTGDTQYF.

This chain connects TRBV6-1 to TRBJ2-1; TRBD1 might be the D (5 bases). CDR3 length equals 14 residues. Between the trimmed V and J ends, which lost 8 bases and 2 bases, there was a span of 13 bases. CDR1 and CDR2 from the germline V gene are MNHNS and SASEGT. Here the CDR3 reads CASDPDIPYNEQFF. In DNA, the CDR3 is TGTGCCAGCGACCCGGACATCCCCTACAATGAGCAGTTCTTC.

This sequence joins TRBV7-2 and TRBJ1-5, with no clear D. The CDR3 contains 13 residues. Between the trimmed V and J ends, which lost 5 bases and 9 bases, there was a span of 14 bases. Germline V gene sequence: CDR1 SGHTA, CDR2 FQGNSA. The CDR3 coding sequence is TGTGCCAGCAGCGCTAACCGGGATCCGCCCCAGCATTTT. Protein: CASSANRDPPQHF.

The chain has TRBV27 and TRBJ2-1; 11 bases fit TRBD1. Trimming took 4 bases from V and 7 from J; bases not matched to a gene: 6. The CDR3 contains 15 residues. CDR1 is MNHEY, CDR2 SMNVEV, per germline (reference sequence). In DNA, the CDR3 is TGTGCCAGCAGTTGGGGGACAGGGGGACCGAATGAGCAGTTCTTC. Amino acids: CASSWGTGGPNEQFF.

CDR3 DNA: TGCGCCAGCACCAAGACAGGGGGGCATGGCTACACCTTC. This encodes CASTKTGGHGYTF. The V and J genes are TRBV4-3 and TRBJ1-2; the match to TRBD1 covers 9 bases. V trimming: 7 bases; J trimming: 6 bases; junction bases outside the gene matches: 6. CDR3 length equals 13 residues. CDR1 is LGHNA, CDR2 YSLEER, per germline.

The chain carries TRBV5-1 and TRBJ2-5, with 8 bases aligning to TRBD1. The V gene end was trimmed by 4 bases and the J gene end by 5 bases; junction bases not matched to a gene: 10. Germline lookup yields CDR1 SGHRS and CDR2 YFSETQ. This CDR3 region has 15 residues. The CDR3 DNA sequence: TGCGCCAGCAGCACCCAAGGACAGGGTGGGGAGACCCAGTACTTC. Protein: CASSTQGQGGETQYF.

The chain's CDR3 is CASSLGGGRNQPQHF. CDR3 nucleotide sequence: TGTGCCAGCAGCTTAGGGGGGGGTCGCAATCAGCCCCAGCATTTT. The chain couples TRBV7-9 to TRBJ1-5; TRBD1 is a possible D gene (5 bases). The CDR3 is 15 amino acids. V lost 1 base to trimming and J lost 2 bases, with 9 bases between them. Germline values: CDR1 SEHNR, CDR2 FQNEAQ (reference sequence).